The 10 T cell receptor beta chains below were found in one sample sequenced in a study of cytomegalovirus exposure and HLA in healthy donors. It was with 60 Vbeta and 13 Jbeta primers that the PCR ran. The protocol was immunoSEQ multiplex PCR, while the TCRdb copy is restricted to in-frame clones and leaves out a portion. The data hold about 150,000 clones, with 70% to 90% observed a single time. The sequenced sample consisted of PBMCs. The receptors here all came from a woman under 30 in good health and CMV-seronegative.

The chain is built from TRBV7-9 and TRBJ1-5; TRBD1 matches 8 bases. The V gene's germline CDR1 is SEHNR and CDR2 FQNEAQ (reference sequence). The CDR3 runs 15 residues. V shed 6 bases and J 0 bases; nucleotides not matched to a gene: 4. CDR3 region: CASRGTGPSNQPQHF. In DNA, the CDR3 is TGTGCCAGCAGAGGGACAGGTCCTAGCAATCAGCCCCAGCATTTT.

The rearrangement uses TRBV30 and TRBJ2-1, with D possibly TRBD1 on 6 matching bases. This CDR3 spans 14 amino acids. V shed 2 bases and J shed 4 bases, with 12 bases lying between them. Germline V lookup: CDR1 GTSNPN, CDR2 SVGIG (reference sequence). The CDR3 DNA is TGTGCCTGGAGTCGGATAGGGGGTTACAATGAGCAGTTCTTC. Its translation is CAWSRIGGYNEQFF.

The chain recombines TRBV19 with TRBJ2-1; D gene uncertain. CDR1 and CDR2 (germline): LNHDA, SQIVND (reference sequence). The CDR3 extends over 14 amino acids. Trimming cost V 2 bases and J 5 bases, with 10 bases left between them. In DNA, the CDR3 is TGTGCCAGTAGTATACGTGTGGCGGACAATGAGCAGTTCTTC. This translates into CASSIRVADNEQFF.

The chain carries TRBV15 and TRBJ2-1, with TRBD2 matching 8 bases. The CDR3 has 16 amino acids. Germline lookup yields CDR1 LNHNV and CDR2 YYDKDF (reference sequence). The trim removed 3 bases at V and 7 bases at J, leaving 11 bases unmatched. For the CDR3, the DNA is TGTGCCACCAGCAGTAGATCCGGGACTAGGGGGAATGAGCAGTTCTTC. This gives the protein CATSSRSGTRGNEQFF.

The chain employs TRBV27 and TRBJ2-3, with D perhaps matching TRBD2 (6 bases). The germline V gene has CDR1 MNHEY and CDR2 SMNVEV (reference sequence). The V end lost 5 bases, the J end lost 2 bases, and 14 bases lay between the germline ends. There are 15 residues in the CDR3. The CDR3 sequence is CASSTRREYTDTQYF. DNA for the CDR3: TGTGCCAGCAGTACTAGGAGGGAATACACAGATACGCAGTATTTT.

This rearrangement joins TRBV4-2 to TRBJ2-7; 10 positions match TRBD2. After removal of 4 bases from V and 6 bases from J, the junction contained 9 bases not matched to a gene. The CDR3 length is 15 residues. Germline V gives CDR1 LGHNA, CDR2 YNFKEQ. The CDR3 is CASSPPSGGPLEQYF. The CDR3 DNA reads as TGTGCCAGCAGCCCCCCTAGCGGGGGCCCCCTCGAGCAGTACTTC.

The sample holds one count of this clone. This chain joins TRBV5-6 and TRBJ2-4, with 15 bases lining up with TRBD2. There are 15 residues in the CDR3. Germline V lookup: CDR1 SGHDT, CDR2 YYEEEE. V lost 7 bases, J lost 4 bases, and 3 bases stayed unmatched. The CDR3 coding sequence is TGTGCCAGCGGTGGGACTAGCGGGGGGAAAAACATTCAGTACTTC. Translation gives CASGGTSGGKNIQYF.

The rearrangement uses TRBV6-4 and TRBJ1-5; possibly TRBD1 for D (5 bases). CDR1 is MRHNA and CDR2 is SNTAGT in the germline V gene. V dropped 4 bases and J dropped 5 bases, with 12 bases sitting between them. CDR3 size: 14 residues. The CDR3 sequence: CASSAKQVDQPQHF. The CDR3, as DNA: TGTGCCAGCAGTGCCAAACAGGTGGATCAGCCCCAGCATTTT.

The chain has TRBV18 and TRBJ1-6; 10 bases map to TRBD1. V was clipped by 2 bases and J by 7 bases; unmatched bases: 2. CDR1 and CDR2 (germline): KGHSH, LQKENI. The CDR3 covers 15 residues. This CDR3 reads CASSPAGQGNSPLHF. CDR3 coding DNA: TGTGCCAGCTCACCAGCGGGACAGGGGAATTCACCCCTCCACTTT. Variable domain in full (rest from reference TRBV18 and TRBJ1-6): NAGVMQNPRHLVRRRGQEARLRCSPMKGHSHVYWYRQLPEEGLKFMVYLQKENIIDESGMPKERFSAEFPKEGPSILRIQQVVRGDSAAYFCASSPAGQGNSPLHFGNGTRLTVT.

The chain is built from TRBV7-6 and TRBJ2-7, with a tentative D call TRBD2 (6 bases). Germline lookup yields CDR1 SGHVS and CDR2 FNYEAQ. The CDR3 loop spans 15 amino acids. V lost 1 base, J lost 5 bases, and 15 bases lay in between. The CDR3 bases are TGTGCCAGCAGCTTAGAACTAGCAAGGACCCACGAGCAGTACTTC. It yields the protein CASSLELARTHEQYF.